This T cell receptor (beta chain) was recovered during a study of response to subunit inactivated influenza vaccine. On this clonotype: The antigen is undetermined.

Study findings and constraints: There was a suggestion from the authors that each seasonal influenza vaccination recruits few new T cells.

The CDR3 loop spans 16 amino acids. The ends were cut back, 5 bases at V and 0 bases at J, with 14 bases in the middle. Germline loops: CDR1 PRHDT, CDR2 FYEKMQ (reference sequence). Each CDR3 protein is one row after TCRdb ran MiXCR on the RT-PCR reads. The sample consists of 290,000 or so distinct CDR3 sequences, approximately 23% of them appearing once. The V call is TRBV13, the J call TRBJ2-4; D may be TRBD2 (6 bases). The sequencing used PBMCs from blood, collected about 20 months after vaccination. This TCR was sampled from a man aged 50-75 years who received an inactivated influenza vaccine. The CDR3 sequence is CASSRNGGLAKNIQYF. The CDR3 bases are TGTGCCAGCAGCCGAAACGGGGGACTAGCCAAAAACATTCAGTACTTC.